The TCR beta chain under discussion was sequenced for a study of relationships among human T cell subsets (TCRdb year 2010). With regard to the full study: Sequencing was performed on eight distinct blood T cell populations: pan T, CD8 cytotoxic, regulatory, Th1, Th2, naive plus transitional, activated and memory cells.

To isolate the T cell subsets, Miltenyi superparamagnetic beads coated with subset-specific monoclonal antibodies were used. All T cell populations were isolated from peripheral blood. Mononuclear cells were obtained from whole blood by Ficoll separation, and monocytes were then depleted with anti-CD14 microbeads. Isolated cell populations were immediately resuspended in RNAprotect reagent. The pan T sample consisted of CD3+ T cells in general. With respect to this clonotype: What this receptor recognizes is not known. Base qualities were left out, and no much larger clone turns up one base away.

Taken from cysteine to phenylalanine, the CDR3 has 14 residues. Here the CDR3 DNA is all that survives: 42 bases in frame from base 1. V and J lose 6 bases and 3 bases, and a span of 15 bases separates them. Based on the germline V gene (reference sequence), the CDR1 and CDR2 sequences are DFQATT and SNEGSKA. What the authors observed across the whole study: The substantial sharing of CDR3s among Th1, Th2 and regulatory T cells was interpreted as suggesting that cell fate choices are stochastic. The bead-based sorting could not exclude a CD4+CD8+ double-positive population. T cell counts went unrecorded for a couple of pan T samples, which were processed alongside pan B cells. Over 55% of CD8+ cytotoxic sequences belonged to clones with over 100 reads, whereas regulatory and Th2 subsets showed few such clones. The seven subsets showed no statistically significant differences in V, D and J usage, CDR3 length, or N-nucleotide additions.

Libraries were prepared through multiplex PCR. Sequencer: 454 GS FLX. TCR alpha and beta CDR3 regions were amplified from mRNA by semiquantitative ARM-PCR. In ARM-PCR, tagged nested gene-specific primers were used first, and communal superprimers then performed exponential amplification. Before the first-round PCR products went through the second amplification round, exonuclease was used to remove the nested primers. The amplicons were sequenced on the 454 platform, which can rapidly sequence millions of DNA fragments without cloning bias. A read was counted as effective if the read could be mapped to both V and J germline segments. The study's own analysis went as follows. IRmap was used to assign reads to germline V, D and J segments, relying on pyromap, a Smith-Waterman modification adapted to 454 sequencing errors. D-beta assignments were filtered using cutoffs set at the 99th percentile of alignment scores from simulated random sequences. CDR3 was defined as the amino acids between the conserved V-segment Y[YFLI]C motif and the J-segment [FW]GXGT motif. A compound Poisson process model, previously applied to large-scale EST data, was used to estimate repertoire diversity. A cross-contamination detection procedure was applied to argue against sample contamination as the source of shared CDR3s. TCRdb's own reprocessing of the public reads used fastp at Q25 and MiXCR and kept productive beta chains. Rows with a matching CDR3 protein are joined into one entry that keeps the most common DNA and genes. For this entry, the V and J calls and clone size follow TCRdb and not the study's own pipeline. Present in this sample are over 14,000 distinct CDR3 sequences, 62% of which were seen just once. The top ten constitute about 35% of the sample.

The sample taken for sequencing was total T cells sorted from blood. The cell subset or site label corresponds to: CD3+ T cells in general. Rearrangement joined TRBV20-1 to TRBJ2-1; matching of 7 bases hints at TRBD1 as the D gene. The receptor comes from a man aged 35-49 years in good health. In nucleotide form, the sequence is TGCAGTGCCCCGACTAGGGGGCTCTACAATGAGCAGTTCTTC. Translated, it gives CSAPTRGLYNEQFF.